These 10 T cell receptor beta chains came from one sample sequenced in a study of regulatory T cells in long-lasting Graves disease (dated by TCRdb to the early 2020s). Library preparation was by multiplex PCR. The run used an Illumina HiSeq 4000. To build TCR beta libraries, CDR3 regions were amplified by Arm-PCR using iRepertoire HTBI primers. TCRdb reanalyzed the raw reads on its own, using fastp at Q25 for trimming and MiXCR for clone calling, and kept in-frame beta chains. CDR3 protein duplicates are merged, each entry listing the most common genes and DNA. This sample gives around 450,000 distinct CDR3 sequences in total; over 14% of them show up just once. About 8% of the sample goes to the ten largest clones. The sample's time point label is to be understood as: newly diagnosed GD, antithyroid drugs for less than 3 months. For both TCR sequencing and RNA sequencing, RNA was extracted from PBMCs using TRIzol.

These same records also appear under a second study, on T cells in Graves' hyperthyroidism and ophthalmopathy.

The specimen was peripheral blood mononuclear cells (PBMCs), collected at new diagnosis, from a patient treated with antithyroid drugs. The receptors were sampled from a woman in her forties with Graves disease. Donor details come from another sample of the same person, matched by shared clones.

This clonotype was found many times. The chain has TRBV28 and TRBJ1-2, with D perhaps TRBD1 (5 bases). From germline, CDR1 is MDHEN and CDR2 SYDVKM. V shed 3 bases and J shed 5 bases, with 13 bases lying between them. The CDR3 length is 14 residues. CDR3 sequence reads: CASSLGQGRYGYTF. In DNA, the CDR3 is TGTGCCAGCAGTTTGGGCCAGGGACGGTATGGCTACACCTTC.

This clonotype was detected many times. This chain's CDR3 is CASISGYNEQFF. Written as DNA, the CDR3 is TGTGCCAGCATAAGCGGCTACAATGAGCAGTTCTTC. V and J are TRBV2 and TRBJ2-1; possible D gene TRBD2, 5 bases. Germline V lookup: CDR1 SNHLY, CDR2 FYNNEI. The CDR3 has 12 amino acids. The V end was cut by 7 bases, the J end by 3 bases, with 7 bases between.

The J gene is TRBJ2-1, the V gene TRBV6-1, with 7 nucleotides matching TRBD2. Trimming at V came to 5 bases and at J to 5 bases, leaving 9 bases not matched to a gene. CDR1 is MNHNS and CDR2 is SASEGT in the germline V gene. CDR3 length: 15 residues. The CDR3, as DNA: TGTGCCAGCAGTCGTCCCCAGCGGGGTAACAATGAGCAGTTCTTC. Protein sequence: CASSRPQRGNNEQFF.

Remarks on this clonotype: No DNA is shown, since the ends of the CDR3 on it are uncertain; the CDR3 is the one TCRdb lists. The rearrangement links TRBV19 to TRBJ2-2; TRBD1 is the table's D call, not checked against the DNA. Including both end residues, the CDR3 is 15 amino acids long. CDR1 LNHDA and CDR2 SQIVND come from the germline V gene (reference sequence). CDR3 sequence: CASRGTGRTPGSCFF.

In this sample, this clonotype turned up a few times. The V call is TRBV7-2, the J call TRBJ1-6; weak D call: TRBD1 (5 bases). Germline lookup yields CDR1 SGHTA and CDR2 FQGNSA. Trimming shortened V by 5 bases and J by 4 bases, and 9 bases separated the two germline ends. The CDR3 extends over 14 amino acids. As DNA, the CDR3 is TGTGCCAGCAGCACCCCAGGGTATAATTCACCCCTCCACTTT. Translated: CASSTPGYNSPLHF.

This clonotype appeared a few times. This chain connects TRBV5-1 to TRBJ2-2; the D is unclear. V was pared by 0 bases and J by 5 bases, with 20 bases between. CDR1 is SGHRS and CDR2 is YFSETQ in the germline V gene. The CDR3 is made up of 18 amino acids. CDR3 sequence (DNA): TGCGCCAGCAGCTTGGTTTTTGCCGTTTCGCGAGCGACCGGGGAGCTGTTTTTT. Protein sequence: CASSLVFAVSRATGELFF.

This clonotype showed up many times. The chain has TRBV29-1 and TRBJ2-7; D is undetermined. Trimming shortened V by 4 bases and J by 0 bases, and 7 bases separated the two germline ends. Germline values: CDR1 SQVTM, CDR2 ANQGSEA. There are 12 residues in the CDR3. The CDR3 region is CSVGKNSYEQYF. The DNA for the CDR3 is TGCAGCGTTGGGAAAAACTCCTACGAGCAGTACTTC.

At least ten counts were recorded for this clonotype. This chain connects TRBV30 to TRBJ2-4, with D possibly being TRBD2 (6 bases). Germline values: CDR1 GTSNPN, CDR2 SVGIG (reference sequence). V gave up 5 bases and J gave up 5 bases, with 13 bases separating them. This CDR3 has 13 residues. CDR3 sequence reads: CAWEIAAQNIQYF. The CDR3 region has the DNA TGTGCCTGGGAAATAGCGGCCCAAAACATTCAGTACTTC.

This clonotype occurred many times. The gene calls are TRBV2 and TRBJ1-5; D unclear. V lost 3 bases and J 4 bases, leaving 10 bases between the germline ends. The CDR3 is made up of 14 amino acids. Germline loops: CDR1 SNHLY, CDR2 FYNNEI. CDR3 protein: CASSESALNQPQHF. CDR3 bases: TGTGCCAGCAGTGAGTCGGCGTTAAATCAGCCCCAGCATTTT.

This clonotype was seen ten or more times. The chain employs TRBV6-2 or TRBV6-3 and TRBJ2-5, with D perhaps matching TRBD2 (5 bases). The CDR3 runs to 14 residues. The V end was cut by 7 bases, the J end by 4 bases, with 16 bases between. Germline loops: CDR1 MNHEY, CDR2 SVGEGT. Here the CDR3 reads CASTPDRGRETQYF. The CDR3 DNA reads TGTGCCAGCACCCCCGATAGAGGGAGAGAGACCCAGTACTTC.